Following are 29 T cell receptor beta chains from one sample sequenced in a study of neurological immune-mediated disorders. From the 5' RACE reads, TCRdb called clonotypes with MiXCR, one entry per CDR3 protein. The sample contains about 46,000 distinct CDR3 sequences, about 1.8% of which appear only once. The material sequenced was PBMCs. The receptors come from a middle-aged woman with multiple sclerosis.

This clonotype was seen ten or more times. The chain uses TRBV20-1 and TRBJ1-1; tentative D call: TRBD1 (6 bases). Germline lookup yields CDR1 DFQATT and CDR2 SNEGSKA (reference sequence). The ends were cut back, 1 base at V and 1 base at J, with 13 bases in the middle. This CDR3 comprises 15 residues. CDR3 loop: CSARGPPGANTEAFF. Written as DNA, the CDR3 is TGCAGTGCTAGAGGGCCCCCGGGGGCGAACACTGAAGCTTTCTTT.

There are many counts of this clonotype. The CDR3 bases are TGCAGCGTATGGGGGATGGATGAAAAACTGTTTTTT. Translating gives CSVWGMDEKLFF. The J gene is TRBJ1-4, the V gene TRBV29-1, with a weak D call TRBD1 (5 bases). This CDR3 is built from 12 residues. Trimming pared 6 bases from V and 6 bases from J, leaving 11 bases between. Germline CDR1 SQVTM, CDR2 ANQGSEA. Variable domain in full (rest from reference TRBV29-1 and TRBJ1-4): SAVISQKPSRDICQRGTSLTIQCQVDSQVTMMFWYRQQPGQSLTLIATANQGSEATYESGFVIDKFPISRPNLTFSTLTVSNMSPEDSSIYLCSVWGMDEKLFFGSGTQLSVL.

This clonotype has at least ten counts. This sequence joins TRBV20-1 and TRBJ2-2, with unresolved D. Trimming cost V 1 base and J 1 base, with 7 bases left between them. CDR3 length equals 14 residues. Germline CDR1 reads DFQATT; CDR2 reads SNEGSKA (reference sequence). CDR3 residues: CSARVGGNTGELFF. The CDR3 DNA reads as TGCAGTGCTAGAGTAGGTGGGAACACCGGGGAGCTGTTTTTT.

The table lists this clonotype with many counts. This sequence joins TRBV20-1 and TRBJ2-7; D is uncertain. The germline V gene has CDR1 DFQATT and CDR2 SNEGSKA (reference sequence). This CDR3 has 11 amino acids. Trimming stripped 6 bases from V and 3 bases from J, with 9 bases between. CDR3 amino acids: CSARADYEQYF. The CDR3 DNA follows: TGCAGTGCCCGGGCCGACTACGAGCAGTACTTC.

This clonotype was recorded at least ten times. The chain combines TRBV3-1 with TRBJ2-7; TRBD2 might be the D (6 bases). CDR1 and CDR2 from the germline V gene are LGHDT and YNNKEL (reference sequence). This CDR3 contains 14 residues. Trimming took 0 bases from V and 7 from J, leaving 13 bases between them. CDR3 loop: CASSQERGFREQYF. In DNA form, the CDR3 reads TGTGCCAGCAGCCAAGAACGGGGGTTCCGGGAGCAGTACTTC.

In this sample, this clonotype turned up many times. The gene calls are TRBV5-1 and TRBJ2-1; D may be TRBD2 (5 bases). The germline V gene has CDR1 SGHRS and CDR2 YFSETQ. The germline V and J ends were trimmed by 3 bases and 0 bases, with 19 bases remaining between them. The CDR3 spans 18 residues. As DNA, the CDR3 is TGCGCCAGCAGCTCTCTGGGTCGGGGAATGAGCTCCTACAATGAGCAGTTCTTC. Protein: CASSSLGRGMSSYNEQFF.

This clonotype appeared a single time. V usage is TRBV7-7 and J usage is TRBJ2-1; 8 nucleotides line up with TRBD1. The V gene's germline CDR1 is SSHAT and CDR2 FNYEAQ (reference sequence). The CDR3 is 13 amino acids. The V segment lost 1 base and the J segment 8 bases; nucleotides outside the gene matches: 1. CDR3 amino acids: CASSLDRGDEQFF. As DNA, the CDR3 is TGTGCCAGCAGCTTAGACAGGGGGGATGAGCAGTTCTTC. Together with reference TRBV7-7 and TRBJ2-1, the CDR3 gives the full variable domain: GAGVSQSPRYKVTKRGQDVTLRCDPISSHATLYWYQQALGQGPEFLTYFNYEAQPDKSGLPSDRFSAERPEGSISTLTIQRTEQRDSAMYRCASSLDRGDEQFFGPGTRLTVL.

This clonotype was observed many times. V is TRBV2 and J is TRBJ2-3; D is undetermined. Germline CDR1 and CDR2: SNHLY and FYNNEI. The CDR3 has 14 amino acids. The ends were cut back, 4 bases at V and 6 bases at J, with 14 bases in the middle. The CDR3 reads CASSVRSGWDTQYF. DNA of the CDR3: TGTGCCAGCAGTGTAAGGTCGGGTTGGGATACGCAGTATTTT. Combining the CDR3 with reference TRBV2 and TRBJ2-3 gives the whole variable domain EPEVTQTPSHQVTQMGQEVILRCVPISNHLYFYWYRQILGQKVEFLVSFYNNEISEKSEIFDDQFSVERPDGSNFTLKIRSTKLEDSAMYFCASSVRSGWDTQYFGPGTRLTVL.

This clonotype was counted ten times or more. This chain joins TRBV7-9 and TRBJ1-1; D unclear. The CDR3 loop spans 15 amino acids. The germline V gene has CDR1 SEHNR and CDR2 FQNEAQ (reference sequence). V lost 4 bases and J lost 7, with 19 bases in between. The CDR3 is CASSSDGPESHEAFF. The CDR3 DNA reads TGTGCCAGCAGCTCGGACGGCCCGGAATCGCATGAAGCTTTCTTT.

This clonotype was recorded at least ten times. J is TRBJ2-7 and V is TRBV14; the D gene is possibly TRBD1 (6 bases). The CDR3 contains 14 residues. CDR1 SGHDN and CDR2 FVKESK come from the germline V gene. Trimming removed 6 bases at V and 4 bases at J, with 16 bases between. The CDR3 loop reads CASSPSGHGYEQYF. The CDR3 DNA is TGTGCCAGCAGTCCCTCGGGACATGGGTACGAGCAGTACTTC.

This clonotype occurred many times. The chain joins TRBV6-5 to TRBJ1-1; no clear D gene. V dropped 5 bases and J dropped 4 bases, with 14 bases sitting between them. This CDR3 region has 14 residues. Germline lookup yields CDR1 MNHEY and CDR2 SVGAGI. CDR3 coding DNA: TGTGCCAGCAGTCCCTCCGGGGAGCGCACTGAAGCTTTCTTT. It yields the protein CASSPSGERTEAFF.

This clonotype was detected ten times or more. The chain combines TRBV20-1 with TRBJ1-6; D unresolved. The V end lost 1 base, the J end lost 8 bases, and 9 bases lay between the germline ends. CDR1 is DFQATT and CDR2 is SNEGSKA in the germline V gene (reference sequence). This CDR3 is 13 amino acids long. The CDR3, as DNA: TGCAGTGCTAGAGTGAGAGGCGATTCACCCCTCCACTTT. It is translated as CSARVRGDSPLHF.

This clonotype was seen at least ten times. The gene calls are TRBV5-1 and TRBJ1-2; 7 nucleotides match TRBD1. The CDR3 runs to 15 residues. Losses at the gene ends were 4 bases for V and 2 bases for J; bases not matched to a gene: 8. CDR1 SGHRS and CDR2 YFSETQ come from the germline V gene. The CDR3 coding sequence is TGCGCCAGCAGCGTGAGCACACAGGGGAACTATGGCTACACCTTC. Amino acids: CASSVSTQGNYGYTF.

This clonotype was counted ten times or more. CDR3 region: CASSFPGQTYEQYF. The CDR3 nucleotides are TGTGCCAGCAGCTTTCCGGGACAGACCTACGAGCAGTACTTC. This sequence joins TRBV7-9 and TRBJ2-7; 7 positions agree with TRBD1. The CDR3 has 14 amino acids. CDR1 is SEHNR and CDR2 is FQNEAQ in the germline V gene (reference sequence). The V segment lost 3 bases and the J segment 2 bases; nucleotides outside the gene matches: 4. The full variable domain, in which reference TRBV7-9 and TRBJ2-7 provide the parts outside the CDR3, is DTGVSQNPRHKITKRGQNVTFRCDPISEHNRLYWYRQTLGQGPEFLTYFQNEAQLEKSRLLSDRFSAERPKGSFSTLEIQRTEQGDSAMYLCASSFPGQTYEQYFGPGTRLTVT.

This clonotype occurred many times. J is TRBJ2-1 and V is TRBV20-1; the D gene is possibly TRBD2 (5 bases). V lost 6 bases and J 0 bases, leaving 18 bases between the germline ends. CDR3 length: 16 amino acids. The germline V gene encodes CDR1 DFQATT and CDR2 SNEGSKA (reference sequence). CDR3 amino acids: CSAEDRSPSSYNEQFF. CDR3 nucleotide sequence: TGCAGTGCGGAGGACCGCTCCCCTAGCTCCTACAATGAGCAGTTCTTC.

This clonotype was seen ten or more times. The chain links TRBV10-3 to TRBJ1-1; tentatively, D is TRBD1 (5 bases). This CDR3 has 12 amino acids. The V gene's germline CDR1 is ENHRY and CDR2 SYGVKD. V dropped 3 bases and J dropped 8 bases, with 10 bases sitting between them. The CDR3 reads CAISEGEREAFF. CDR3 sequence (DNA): TGTGCCATCAGTGAAGGGGAAAGGGAAGCTTTCTTT.

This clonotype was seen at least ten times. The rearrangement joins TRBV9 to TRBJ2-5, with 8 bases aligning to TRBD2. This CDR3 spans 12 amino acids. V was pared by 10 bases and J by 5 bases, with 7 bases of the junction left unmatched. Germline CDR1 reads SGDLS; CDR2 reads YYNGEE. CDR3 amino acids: CASGRVGETQYF. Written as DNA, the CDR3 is TGTGCCTCCGGGAGGGTGGGGGAGACCCAGTACTTC.

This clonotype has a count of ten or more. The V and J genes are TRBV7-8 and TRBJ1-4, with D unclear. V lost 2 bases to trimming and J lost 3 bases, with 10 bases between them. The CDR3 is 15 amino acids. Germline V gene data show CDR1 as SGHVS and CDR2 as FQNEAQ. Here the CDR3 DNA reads TGTGCCAGCAGCTTATTCCGGAATTCTAATGAAAAACTGTTTTTT. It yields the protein CASSLFRNSNEKLFF.

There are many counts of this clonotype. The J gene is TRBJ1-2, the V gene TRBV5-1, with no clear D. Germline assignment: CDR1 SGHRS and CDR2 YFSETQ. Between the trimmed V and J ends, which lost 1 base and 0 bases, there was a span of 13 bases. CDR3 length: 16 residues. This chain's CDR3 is CASSLYGFSTNYGYTF. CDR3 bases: TGCGCCAGCAGCTTGTACGGATTCTCTACTAACTATGGCTACACCTTC.

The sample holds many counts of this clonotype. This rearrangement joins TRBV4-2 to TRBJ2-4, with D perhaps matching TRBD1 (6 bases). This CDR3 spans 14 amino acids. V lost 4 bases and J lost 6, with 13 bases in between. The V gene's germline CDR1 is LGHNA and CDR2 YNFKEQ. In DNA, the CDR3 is TGTGCCAGCAGCCTACAGGGATGGCCAAACATTCAGTACTTC. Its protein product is CASSLQGWPNIQYF.

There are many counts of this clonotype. CDR3 sequence reads: CASFGTGDNYGYTF. CDR3 DNA sequence: TGTGCCAGCTTTGGGACCGGTGATAACTATGGCTACACCTTC. The genes are TRBV6-6 and TRBJ1-2; TRBD1 might be the D (5 bases). Germline loops: CDR1 MNHNY, CDR2 SVGAGI (reference sequence). The CDR3 is made up of 14 amino acids. Trimming stripped 8 bases from V and 1 base from J, with 14 bases between.

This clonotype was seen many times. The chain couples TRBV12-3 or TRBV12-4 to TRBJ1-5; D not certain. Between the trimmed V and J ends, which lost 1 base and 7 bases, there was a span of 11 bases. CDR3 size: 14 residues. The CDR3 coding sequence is TGTGCCAGCAGTTTAGGATTACCCAGGCAGCCCCAGCATTTT. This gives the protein CASSLGLPRQPQHF.

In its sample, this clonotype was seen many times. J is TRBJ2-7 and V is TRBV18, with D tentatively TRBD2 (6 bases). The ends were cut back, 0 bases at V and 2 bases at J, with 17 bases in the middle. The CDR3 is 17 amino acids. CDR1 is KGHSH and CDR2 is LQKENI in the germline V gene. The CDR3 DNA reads TGTGCCAGCTCACCACCGGAGGGGTACAGAACTACCTACGAGCAGTACTTC. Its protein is CASSPPEGYRTTYEQYF.

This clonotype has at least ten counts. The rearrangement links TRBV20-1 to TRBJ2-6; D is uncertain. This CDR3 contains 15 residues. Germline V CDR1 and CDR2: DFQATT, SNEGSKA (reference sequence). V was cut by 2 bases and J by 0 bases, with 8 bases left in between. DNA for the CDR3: TGCAGTGCTAGACTGGGGATCTCTGGGGCCAACGTCCTGACTTTC. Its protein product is CSARLGISGANVLTF.

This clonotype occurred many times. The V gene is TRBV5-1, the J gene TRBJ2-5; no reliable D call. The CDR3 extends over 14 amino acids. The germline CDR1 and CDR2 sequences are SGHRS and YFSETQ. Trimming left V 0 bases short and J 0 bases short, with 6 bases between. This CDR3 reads CASSLAQYQETQYF. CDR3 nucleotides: TGCGCCAGCAGCTTGGCACAGTACCAAGAGACCCAGTACTTC.

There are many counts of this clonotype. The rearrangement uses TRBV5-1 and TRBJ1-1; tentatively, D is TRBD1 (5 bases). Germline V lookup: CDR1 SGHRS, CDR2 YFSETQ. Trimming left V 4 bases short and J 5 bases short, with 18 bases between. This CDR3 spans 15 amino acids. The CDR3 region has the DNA TGCGCCAGCAGCGGCAGGACTCCCGGGGGGACTGAAGCTTTCTTT. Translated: CASSGRTPGGTEAFF.

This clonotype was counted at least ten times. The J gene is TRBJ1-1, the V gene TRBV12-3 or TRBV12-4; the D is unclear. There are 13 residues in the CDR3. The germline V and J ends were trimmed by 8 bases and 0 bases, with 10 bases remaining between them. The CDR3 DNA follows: TGTGCCAGCTCCTGGACTCTGAACACTGAAGCTTTCTTT. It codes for CASSWTLNTEAFF.

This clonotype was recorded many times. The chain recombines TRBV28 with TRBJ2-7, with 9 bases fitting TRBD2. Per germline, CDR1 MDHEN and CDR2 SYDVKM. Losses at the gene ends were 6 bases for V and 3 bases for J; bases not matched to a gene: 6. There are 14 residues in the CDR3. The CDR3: CASSLSGGLYEQYF. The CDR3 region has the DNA TGTGCCAGCAGCCTTAGCGGGGGTCTCTACGAGCAGTACTTC.

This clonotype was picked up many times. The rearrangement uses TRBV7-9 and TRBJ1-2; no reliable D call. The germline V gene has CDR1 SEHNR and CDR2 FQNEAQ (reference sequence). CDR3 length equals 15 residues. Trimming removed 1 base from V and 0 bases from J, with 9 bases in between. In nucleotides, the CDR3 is TGTGCCAGCAGCTTAGTCCTGGGCCCTAACTATGGCTACACCTTC. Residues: CASSLVLGPNYGYTF.